Listed below are T cell receptor beta chains from one sample, sequenced in a study of tissue T cells after allogeneic stem cell transplantation. Data came from immunoSEQ multiplex PCR; TCRdb stores just in-frame clones and leaves some out. The sample contains approximately 1,600 clones, about 85% of which appear only once. The material sequenced was liver tissue, taken at autopsy. The source is a male patient over 55 with steroid-refractory graft-versus-host disease after an allogeneic stem cell transplant. Part of the T cell pool may stem from the graft donor. Both conserved end residues are part of each CDR3. D genes are given only for firm matches. Clone size, where shown, is once, few, many, or a class for clones that have expanded.

D: TRBD1; size: .; V: TRBV30; J: TRBJ2-1; DNA: TGTGCCTGGGGGACAGTATACAATGAGCAGTTCTTC; CDR3: CAWGTVYNEQFF
D: .; size: once; V: TRBV27; J: TRBJ2-4; DNA: TGTGCCAGCAGTCCCCCTGGGCTCAAAAACATTCAGTACTTC; CDR3: CASSPPGLKNIQYF
D: TRBD2; size: .; V: TRBV5-4; J: TRBJ2-1; DNA: TGTGCCAGCAGCCGAAAGGCGGCGGGGGGGCCTTCAACCTACAATGAGCAGTTCTTC; CDR3: CASSRKAAGGPSTYNEQFF
D: TRBD2; size: .; V: TRBV4-3; J: TRBJ2-1; DNA: TGCGCCAGCAGCCAAGAGCCTAGCGGGGGGGCCAATGAGCAGTTCTTC; CDR3: CASSQEPSGGANEQFF
D: .; size: once; V: TRBV11-2; J: TRBJ1-1; DNA: TGTGCCAGCAGCTTAGAAGCTTTGTACAACACTGAAGCTTTCTTT; CDR3: CASSLEALYNTEAFF
D: TRBD2; size: .; V: TRBV4-3; J: TRBJ2-3; DNA: TGCGCCAGCAGCCAAGCGGGGCGGGGGGACACAGATACGCAGTATTTT; CDR3: CASSQAGRGDTDTQYF
D: .; size: once; V: TRBV6-2/TRBV6-3; J: TRBJ2-7; DNA: TGTGCCAGCAGTTACAGAAATTACGAGCAGTACTTC; CDR3: CASSYRNYEQYF
D: .; size: few; V: TRBV2; J: TRBJ2-5; DNA: TGTGCCAGCAGTGTTGAAGGGGGAGAGACCCAGTACTTC; CDR3: CASSVEGGETQYF
D: .; size: .; V: TRBV9; J: TRBJ1-4; DNA: TGTGCCAGCAGCGTAGAGGGCAGGAATGAAAAACTGTTTTTT; CDR3: CASSVEGRNEKLFF
D: TRBD1; size: .; V: TRBV28; J: TRBJ1-4; DNA: TGTGCCACCGACAGGGGCGGTCGTGAAAAACTGTTTTTT; CDR3: CATDRGGREKLFF
D: .; size: .; V: TRBV6-4; J: TRBJ2-3; DNA: TGTGCCAGCAGTGTGGGAGCCGGGACCCCAAATACGCAGTATTTT; CDR3: CASSVGAGTPNTQYF
D: TRBD1; size: .; V: TRBV5-5; J: TRBJ2-7; DNA: TGTGCCAGCAGCCTGGGACAGTTCACCTCCCCAGTCTTC; CDR3: CASSLGQFTSPVF
D: .; size: .; V: TRBV5-1; J: TRBJ1-4; DNA: TGCGCCAGCAGCTTCTCGGGAGATGCTAATGAAAAACTGTTTTTT; CDR3: CASSFSGDANEKLFF
D: .; size: once; V: TRBV7-2; J: TRBJ1-3; DNA: TGTGCCAGCAGCTTAGCGGCAGGAAACACCATATATTTT; CDR3: CASSLAAGNTIYF
D: TRBD1; size: .; V: TRBV25-1; J: TRBJ1-1; DNA: TGTGCCAGCAGTGAAACAGGACAGGCCCTTACCACTGAAGCTTTCTTT; CDR3: CASSETGQALTTEAFF
D: TRBD2; size: .; V: TRBV7-6; J: TRBJ2-1; DNA: TGTGCCAGCAGCTTAGCCGGGACTAGTTACAATGAGCAGTTCTTC; CDR3: CASSLAGTSYNEQFF
D: .; size: .; V: TRBV5-1; J: TRBJ2-7; DNA: TGCGCCAGCAGCTTAACAGGACAGTCCTACGAGCAGTACTTC; CDR3: CASSLTGQSYEQYF
D: .; size: .; V: TRBV10-1; J: TRBJ2-2; DNA: TGCGCCAGCAGTGAAGACACTTACACCGGGGAGCTGTTTTTT; CDR3: CASSEDTYTGELFF
D: .; size: few; V: TRBV5-5; J: TRBJ1-3; DNA: TGTGCCAGCAGGATTGGGGCAGGGACTGGAAACACCATATATTTT; CDR3: CASRIGAGTGNTIYF
D: TRBD1; size: .; V: TRBV2; J: TRBJ1-2; DNA: TGTGCCAGCAGTGATCTTGGGACAGGGGATGGCTACACCTTC; CDR3: CASSDLGTGDGYTF
D: TRBD1; size: once; V: TRBV3-1/TRBV3-2; J: TRBJ1-5; DNA: TGTGCCAGCTCTACAGGGGATGTGGGCAATCAGCCCCAGCATTTT; CDR3: CASSTGDVGNQPQHF
D: .; size: .; V: TRBV5-1; J: TRBJ2-3; DNA: TGCGCCAGCAGAGGGGGGCCCAGCACAGATACGCAGTATTTT; CDR3: CASRGGPSTDTQYF
D: .; size: .; V: TRBV6-4; J: TRBJ2-1; DNA: TGTGCCAGCAGTGAATCGGAGTACAATGAGCAGTTCTTC; CDR3: CASSESEYNEQFF
D: TRBD1; size: .; V: TRBV7-8; J: TRBJ2-2; DNA: TGTGCCAGCAGCCGAGACGACAGGGCGACCGGGGAGCTGTTTTTT; CDR3: CASSRDDRATGELFF
D: TRBD1; size: .; V: TRBV25-1; J: TRBJ2-7; DNA: TGTGCCAGCACGGGACAGGGGGGCTACGAGCAGTACTTC; CDR3: CASTGQGGYEQYF
D: TRBD2; size: .; V: TRBV5-5; J: TRBJ2-5; DNA: TGTGCCAGCAGCTCCGGTGGGAGGGCAACCGAGACCCAGTACTTC; CDR3: CASSSGGRATETQYF
D: .; size: .; V: TRBV24-1; J: TRBJ2-4; DNA: TGTGCCACCAGTGATTCCTACAACATTCAGTACTTC; CDR3: CATSDSYNIQYF
D: .; size: .; V: TRBV28; J: TRBJ1-5; DNA: TGTGCCAGCAGCGGACGGTACAATCAGCCCCAGCATTTT; CDR3: CASSGRYNQPQHF
D: .; size: .; V: TRBV5-6; J: TRBJ2-7; DNA: TGTGCCAGCAGCTGGGGGACGGGCTCCTACGAGCAGTACTTC; CDR3: CASSWGTGSYEQYF
D: .; size: .; V: TRBV30; J: TRBJ2-2; DNA: TGTGCCTGGTCCGGGAAAGGGAGGACCGGGGAGCTGTTTTTT; CDR3: CAWSGKGRTGELFF
D: .; size: .; V: TRBV4-2; J: TRBJ2-1; DNA: TGTGCCAGCAGCCAAGAAGATGAGCAGTTCTTC; CDR3: CASSQEDEQFF
D: .; size: .; V: TRBV30; J: TRBJ1-1; DNA: TGTGCCTGGAAAAGGGTCGGGGAGGCTTTCTTT; CDR3: CAWKRVGEAFF
D: .; size: .; V: TRBV6-4; J: TRBJ2-3; DNA: TGTGCCAGCAGTGATCGGGGAAGCACAGATACGCAGTATTTT; CDR3: CASSDRGSTDTQYF
D: .; size: .; V: TRBV3-1/TRBV3-2; J: TRBJ1-2; DNA: TGTGCCAGCAGCCAATGGACGGCCGTCGGCTATGGCTACACCTTC; CDR3: CASSQWTAVGYGYTF
D: TRBD1; size: .; V: TRBV6-2/TRBV6-3; J: TRBJ2-1; DNA: TGTGCCAGCAGCTCGGGACAGTCCTACAATGAGCAGTTCTTC; CDR3: CASSSGQSYNEQFF
D: .; size: .; V: TRBV19; J: TRBJ2-3; DNA: TGTGCCAGTAGTATAGGGGCTTCGGGGACAGATACGCAGTATTTT; CDR3: CASSIGASGTDTQYF
D: TRBD1; size: .; V: TRBV4-3; J: TRBJ1-2; DNA: TGCGCCAGCAGCCCGCACTGGGACAGGGTGGCCTATGGCTACACCTTC; CDR3: CASSPHWDRVAYGYTF
D: TRBD1; size: .; V: TRBV4-3; J: TRBJ2-1; DNA: TGCGCCAGCGGGAAGACAGGGGGCAATGAGCAGTTCTTC; CDR3: CASGKTGGNEQFF
D: .; size: .; V: TRBV19; J: TRBJ2-1; DNA: TGTGCCAGTAGTATAGTAGAGTACAATGAGCAGTTCTTC; CDR3: CASSIVEYNEQFF
D: .; size: .; V: TRBV5-1; J: TRBJ2-1; DNA: TGCGCCAGCAGCCCGGACGGGGGCTCCCACAATGAGCAGTTCTTC; CDR3: CASSPDGGSHNEQFF
D: .; size: .; V: TRBV7-2; J: TRBJ2-5; DNA: TGTGCCAGCAGCTTAGGAACCCACCAAGAGACCCAGTACTTC; CDR3: CASSLGTHQETQYF
D: TRBD1; size: .; V: TRBV3-1/TRBV3-2; J: TRBJ1-6; DNA: TGTGCCAGCAGCCAAGCCAGGGGGTTCTCACCCCTCCACTTT; CDR3: CASSQARGFSPLHF
D: .; size: .; V: TRBV29-1; J: TRBJ2-7; DNA: TGCAGCGTTGGGGGTTGGTACGAGCAGTACTTC; CDR3: CSVGGWYEQYF
D: .; size: .; V: TRBV28; J: TRBJ1-1; DNA: TGTGCCAGCAGCCCAACTCGAAAAGGGCGGGCCACTGAAGCTTTCTTT; CDR3: CASSPTRKGRATEAFF